Sequencing of this T cell receptor beta chain was carried out in a study of cytomegalovirus exposure and HLA in healthy donors. Study overall: The roughly 130 validation repertoires, a later analysis reported, used the same platform as the approximately 670 repertoires from the first cohort. Study results and limitations: It was reported that the classifier diagnosed cytomegalovirus status with high specificity and sensitivity in both the original and validation cohorts. Associated with cytomegalovirus, according to the listing, were about 160 TCR beta chains. The majority of TCR sequences were rare, yet some public TCRs appeared in many donors.

As to this clone: Its antigen is undetermined.

Some clones are missing from TCRdb's copy, which holds only in-frame ones; the method was immunoSEQ multiplex PCR. This sample has some 180,000 clones, with about 81% found just once. The CDR3 is 14 amino acids. V was cut by 4 bases and J by 6 bases, with 17 bases left in between. Germline V lookup: CDR1 SGHRS, CDR2 YFSETQ. This rearrangement joins TRBV5-1 to TRBJ2-7; D possibly corresponds to TRBD2 (6 bases). Sequencing was done on a sample of PBMCs. The origin of this receptor is a woman in her 30s in good health and CMV-seronegative. CDR3: CASSGDSLSREQYF. CDR3 in DNA: TGCGCCAGCAGCGGGGACTCCCTGTCTCGCGAGCAGTACTTC. The whole variable domain, filled in from reference TRBV5-1 and TRBJ2-7, reads KAGVTQTPRYLIKTRGQQVTLSCSPISGHRSVSWYQQTPGQGLQFLFEYFSETQRNKGNFPGRFSGRQFSNSRSEMNVSTLELGDSALYLCASSGDSLSREQYFGPGTRLTVT.